Below, 11 T cell receptor beta chains from the same sample are listed, as sequenced in a study of T cells in Graves' hyperthyroidism and ophthalmopathy. Amplified regions were TCR beta CDR3 sequences from RNA transcripts. The HTBI primer set was used in a first-round RT-PCR of the TCR CDR3. TCRdb used MiXCR to reprocess the multiplex PCR reads, holding one entry per CDR3 protein. The sample includes hundreds of thousands of distinct CDR3 sequences, roughly a quarter of them seen just once. Sequencing was done on a sample of blood. Every receptor here comes from a woman in her twenties or thirties with Graves' ophthalmopathy.

The chain carries TRBV19 and TRBJ1-5; tentatively, D is TRBD1 (5 bases). Germline assignment: CDR1 LNHDA and CDR2 SQIVND (reference sequence). The CDR3 is 13 residues long. V lost 3 bases and J 7 bases, leaving 10 bases between the germline ends. The CDR3 nucleotides read TGTGCCAGTAGTATCCAGGGAGCCCAGCCCCAGCATTTT. Protein product: CASSIQGAQPQHF.

In this sample, this clonotype turned up many times. This could be a read error, since a much larger clone is one nucleotide away. V gene TRBV6-7 combines with J gene TRBJ1-5; D is unclear. TRBV6-7 is reported as an ORF; its role is uncertain. V lost 6 bases and J lost 4, with 4 bases in between. The CDR3 extends over 11 amino acids. The CDR3 reads CASRPNQPQHF. CDR3 nucleotide sequence: TGTGCCAGCAGACCAAATCAGCCCCAGCATTTT.

J is TRBJ2-6 and V is TRBV6-1, with 9 bases matching TRBD1. Trimming cost V 6 bases and J 0 bases; bases outside gene matches: 6. The CDR3 sequence is 17 residues long. CDR1 MNHNS and CDR2 SASEGT come from the germline V gene. Here the CDR3 DNA reads TGTGCCAGCAGGCGGGACAGGGCTTTCTCTGGGGCCAACGTCCTGACTTTC. The encoded protein is CASRRDRAFSGANVLTF.

Ten or more counts support this clonotype. This chain links TRBV7-2 with TRBJ2-2; D uncertain. Germline assignment: CDR1 SGHTA and CDR2 FQGNSA. The CDR3 is 14 amino acids. V shed 1 base and J shed 3 bases, with 6 bases lying between them. The CDR3 reads CASSLGTHTGELFF. CDR3 nucleotide sequence: TGTGCCAGCAGCTTAGGTACCCACACCGGGGAGCTGTTTTTT.

The chain links TRBV2 to TRBJ2-5; D is ambiguous. V was clipped by 6 bases and J by 2 bases, with 7 bases between them. Germline-derived CDR1 and CDR2 are SNHLY and FYNNEI. This CDR3 spans 12 amino acids. CDR3 bases: TGTGCCAGCAGGTCAAATCAAGAGACCCAGTACTTC. Amino acids: CASRSNQETQYF.

This clonotype was found many times. V is TRBV7-3 and J is TRBJ2-2; the D is unclear. CDR1 and CDR2 from the germline V gene are SGHTA and FQGTGA. This CDR3 is 17 amino acids long. The V end was cut by 3 bases, the J end by 0 bases, with 14 bases between. CDR3 coding DNA: TGTGCCAGCAGCTTGACCGGACCAAGTACGAACACCGGGGAGCTGTTTTTT. Protein sequence: CASSLTGPSTNTGELFF. The whole variable domain, filled in from reference TRBV7-3 and TRBJ2-2, reads GAGVSQTPSNKVTEKGKYVELRCDPISGHTALYWYRQSLGQGPEFLIYFQGTGAADDSGLPNDRFFAVRPEGSVSTLKIQRTERGDSAVYLCASSLTGPSTNTGELFFGEGSRLTVL.

CDR3 nucleotides: TGTGCCAGCAGTGAAGCAGGCTCGTTAAACTATGGCTACACCTTC. This gives the protein CASSEAGSLNYGYTF. V gene TRBV6-1 combines with J gene TRBJ1-2; D unresolved. The CDR3 is 15 residues long. Germline lookup yields CDR1 MNHNS and CDR2 SASEGT. Deletions cut 0 bases from V and 2 bases from J, with 10 bases between.

This clonotype was found many times. The V gene is TRBV19, the J gene TRBJ1-2, with a possible D match to TRBD1 (6 bases). The CDR3 consists of 13 residues. The germline V gene has CDR1 LNHDA and CDR2 SQIVND (reference sequence). V dropped 5 bases and J dropped 8 bases, with 15 bases sitting between them. CDR3 DNA sequence: TGTGCCAGTAGTCTCTACAGGGAGAGAGGCTACACCTTC. Its protein is CASSLYRERGYTF.

This clonotype was seen a few times. J is TRBJ2-5 and V is TRBV18, with 7 bases fitting TRBD1. This CDR3 contains 16 residues. Germline V gene sequence: CDR1 KGHSH, CDR2 LQKENI. After removal of 0 bases from V and 6 bases from J, the junction contained 10 bases not matched to a gene. The CDR3 DNA follows: TGTGCCAGCTCACCACCCATGACAGGGTCCGGACAGACCCAGTACTTC. It encodes CASSPPMTGSGQTQYF.

This clonotype was seen at least ten times. The V and J genes are TRBV7-8 and TRBJ1-5, with no clear D. With 1 base removed from V and 0 bases from J, the gap between germline ends came to 10 bases. This CDR3 is 16 amino acids long. CDR1 and CDR2 from the germline V gene are SGHVS and FQNEAQ. DNA for the CDR3: TGTGCCAGCAGCTTAGATCGGCACCTTAGCAATCAGCCCCAGCATTTT. This codes for CASSLDRHLSNQPQHF.

This clonotype was detected many times. The gene calls are TRBV7-8 and TRBJ2-7, with 10 positions matching TRBD2. The V segment lost 5 bases and the J segment 3 bases; nucleotides outside the gene matches: 13. The CDR3 has 17 residues. Germline lookup yields CDR1 SGHVS and CDR2 FQNEAQ. For the CDR3, the DNA is TGTGCCAGCAGCCTAGGAATCTTAGCGGGGGGCAGCTACGAGCAGTACTTC. Amino acid sequence: CASSLGILAGGSYEQYF.